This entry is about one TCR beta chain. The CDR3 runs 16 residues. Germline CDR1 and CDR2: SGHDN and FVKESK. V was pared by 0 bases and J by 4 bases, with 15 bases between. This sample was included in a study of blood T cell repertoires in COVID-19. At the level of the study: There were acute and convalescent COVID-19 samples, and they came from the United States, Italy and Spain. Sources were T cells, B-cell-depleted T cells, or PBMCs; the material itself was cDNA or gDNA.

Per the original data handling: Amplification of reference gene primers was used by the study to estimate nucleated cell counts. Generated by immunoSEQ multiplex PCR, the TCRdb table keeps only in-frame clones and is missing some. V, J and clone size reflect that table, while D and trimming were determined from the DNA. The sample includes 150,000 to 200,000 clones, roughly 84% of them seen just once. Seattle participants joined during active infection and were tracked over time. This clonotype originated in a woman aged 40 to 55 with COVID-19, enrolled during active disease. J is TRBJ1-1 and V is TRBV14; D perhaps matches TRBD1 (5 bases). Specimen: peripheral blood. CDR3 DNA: TGTGCCAGCAGCCAAGATGGGGGTAGGAGGGTCACTGAAGCTTTCTTT. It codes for CASSQDGGRRVTEAFF.